Below, 5 T cell receptor beta chains from the same sample are listed, as sequenced in a study of control samples from healthy donors and cancer patients. Clones were read by immunoSEQ multiplex PCR, and TCRdb kept only the in-frame ones, dropping some. The repertoire holds about 150,000 clones, with around 94% as singletons. Source material: blood. The receptors come from a woman aged 18-29 years in good health.

The chain couples TRBV10-2 to TRBJ1-5; no definite D call. The germline CDR1 and CDR2 sequences are WSHSY and SAAADI. V lost 4 bases, J lost 6 bases, and 13 bases lay in between. This CDR3 contains 14 residues. The CDR3 bases are TGCGCCAGCAGTGTTGGCAGCGCGAGTCAGCCCCAGCATTTT. Translated: CASSVGSASQPQHF.

This rearrangement joins TRBV7-3 to TRBJ1-1; possibly TRBD1 for D (5 bases). With 5 bases removed from V and 5 bases from J, the gap between germline ends came to 15 bases. This CDR3 has 14 residues. The germline gives CDR1 SGHTA, CDR2 FQGTGA. The chain's CDR3 is CASSPNQGGTEAFF. The CDR3 bases are TGTGCCAGCAGCCCTAACCAGGGTGGGACTGAAGCTTTCTTT.

The rearrangement links TRBV6-5 to TRBJ1-1; perhaps TRBD1 as D (6 bases). The CDR3 covers 14 residues. CDR1 MNHEY and CDR2 SVGAGI come from the germline V gene. V lost 0 bases and J lost 4, with 9 bases in between. CDR3 loop: CASSYSRGGTEAFF. In nucleotides, the CDR3 is TGTGCCAGCAGTTACTCGAGGGGGGGCACTGAAGCTTTCTTT.

The V call is TRBV13, the J call TRBJ2-7, with a weak D call TRBD2 (6 bases). This CDR3 region has 18 residues. V was trimmed by 1 base and J by 4 bases, leaving 23 bases between them. Germline assignment: CDR1 PRHDT and CDR2 FYEKMQ (reference sequence). This CDR3 reads CASSLVRAEGRGRYEQYF. CDR3 nucleotides: TGTGCCAGCAGCTTAGTTAGGGCGGAGGGCCGAGGTAGGTACGAGCAGTACTTC.

Comments on this clone: Other DNA sequences within the sample encode an identical CDR3. This chain connects TRBV6-5 to TRBJ1-1; perhaps TRBD1 as D (5 bases). Germline V gene sequence: CDR1 MNHEY, CDR2 SVGAGI. The CDR3 is 12 amino acids. V was cut by 6 bases and J by 2 bases, with 7 bases left in between. As DNA, the CDR3 is TGTGCCAGCAGCCGGGACAACACTGAAGCTTTCTTT. This sequence encodes CASSRDNTEAFF.